This TCR beta chain was obtained from a study of beta chain features in type 1 diabetes. Findings and limits, study-wide: All four CD4+ subsets of Type 1 diabetes patients contained TCRB CDR3s that were moderately but significantly shorter.

The whole isolated RNA underwent reverse transcription, so sequencing captured expressed TCRB transcripts. TCRdb's table, derived via immunoSEQ multiplex PCR, lists solely in-frame clones and lacks some. This table holds 130,000 to 150,000 clones, 10% to 15% found once. The V end lost 1 base, the J end lost 2 bases, and 14 bases lay between the germline ends. The V gene's germline CDR1 is SGHDN and CDR2 FVKESK. The CDR3 is made up of 16 amino acids. This clone was counted a few times. What it recognizes is unknown. The specimen sequenced was central memory CD4+ T cells from blood. This receptor was identified in a man in his late teens or twenties with type 1 diabetes. The rearrangement joins TRBV14 to TRBJ1-2; D might be TRBD1 (5 bases). CDR3 nucleotide sequence: TGTGCCAGCAGCCAAGCGAGTCGGGCAGGGAACTATGGCTACACCTTC. Translation: CASSQASRAGNYGYTF.